Listed here are 10 T cell receptor beta chains from one sample, sequenced in a study of blood T cell repertoires in COVID-19. The assay was immunoSEQ multiplex PCR, and TCRdb's table has in-frame clones only and misses some. The table lists over 150,000 clones, about 80% of them singletons. The sequencing input was peripheral blood. These receptors all stem from a woman in her sixties with COVID-19, enrolled during active disease.

The V gene is TRBV29-1, the J gene TRBJ2-1; 11 nucleotides agree with TRBD2. This CDR3 has 15 residues. Germline CDR1 is SQVTM and CDR2 is ANQGSEA. Losses at the gene ends were 3 bases for V and 7 bases for J; bases not matched to a gene: 8. CDR3 amino acids: CSVEILAGVRNEQFF. CDR3 sequence (DNA): TGCAGCGTTGAGATACTAGCGGGAGTACGTAATGAGCAGTTCTTC.

V is TRBV5-3 and J is TRBJ2-1; TRBD2 is a possible D gene (5 bases). TRBV5-3 is reported as an ORF; its role is uncertain. Trimming shortened V by 10 bases and J by 6 bases, and 11 bases separated the two germline ends. The CDR3 totals 11 residues. CDR3 DNA: TGTGCCGGGTCACTAGGCAATGAGCAGTTCTTC. It specifies CAGSLGNEQFF.

This chain connects TRBV21-1 to TRBJ1-2; whether TRBD1, the table's D call, matches the DNA was not checked. TRBV21-1 is labeled a pseudogene. The CDR3 runs 16 residues. CDR3: CASSKGETGSPFGYTF. Here the CDR3 DNA reads TGTGCCAGCAGCAAAGGGGAGACAGGGTCCCCCTTTGGCTACACCTTC.

This clone was picked up a small number of times. V gene TRBV2 combines with J gene TRBJ1-5; D is uncertain. This CDR3 has 14 residues. Between the trimmed V and J ends, which lost 6 bases and 2 bases, there was a span of 11 bases. Germline assignment: CDR1 SNHLY and CDR2 FYNNEI. The CDR3 DNA sequence: TGTGCCAGCAGGGGTGACGGGGGCAATCAGCCCCAGCATTTT. Amino acids: CASRGDGGNQPQHF.

J is TRBJ1-2 and V is TRBV10-1; no reliable D call. The CDR3 contains 12 residues. The germline V gene has CDR1 WNHNN and CDR2 SYGVQD (reference sequence). V was trimmed by 3 bases and J by 4 bases, leaving 6 bases between them. Here the CDR3 reads CASSDSTYGYTF. The CDR3 coding sequence is TGCGCCAGCAGTGATAGTACCTATGGCTACACCTTC.

This clone has just one count. This chain links TRBV5-5 with TRBJ1-6; a possible D gene is TRBD1 (5 bases). V dropped 6 bases and J dropped 7 bases, with 23 bases sitting between them. Looked up from germline, CDR1 is SGHKS and CDR2 is YYEKEE (reference sequence). The CDR3 has 17 amino acids. The CDR3 loop reads CASKFRPIAGENSPLHF. CDR3 DNA sequence: TGTGCCAGCAAATTTAGGCCCATCGCGGGGGAAAATTCACCCCTCCACTTT.

The chain combines TRBV7-8 with TRBJ1-2; D not certain. The CDR3 sequence is 13 residues long. V was cut by 5 bases and J by 3 bases, with 10 bases left in between. Germline CDR1 SGHVS, CDR2 FQNEAQ. The CDR3 region is CASSPQLDYGYTF. For the CDR3, the DNA is TGTGCCAGCAGCCCCCAGTTGGACTATGGCTACACCTTC.

This clone was observed at least ten times. CDR3 sequence reads: CASSQEGGRAPGELFF. The CDR3 DNA reads as TGTGCCAGCAGCCAAGAAGGCGGGAGGGCACCCGGGGAGCTGTTTTTT. The V call is TRBV3-1 (or the pseudogene TRBV3-2), the J call TRBJ2-2; 9 nucleotides agree with TRBD2. This CDR3 has 16 residues. CDR1 and CDR2 from the germline V gene are LGHDT and YNNKEL (reference sequence). V was clipped by 0 bases and J by 6 bases; unmatched bases: 5.

Concerning this clone itself: In the same sample, other DNA sequences code for this CDR3. As DNA, the CDR3 is TGTGCCAGCAGCCAACTAACGGGCACAGATACGCAGTATTTT. This sequence encodes CASSQLTGTDTQYF. The chain couples TRBV3-1 (or the pseudogene TRBV3-2) to TRBJ2-3; D remains ambiguous. CDR3 length: 14 residues. From germline, CDR1 is LGHDT and CDR2 YNNKEL (reference sequence). Trimming shortened V by 2 bases and J by 1 base, and 7 bases separated the two germline ends.

This sequence joins TRBV3-1 (or the pseudogene TRBV3-2) and TRBJ1-1; TRBD1 might be the D (6 bases). The germline V and J ends were trimmed by 1 base and 5 bases, with 14 bases remaining between them. The CDR3 is 15 residues long. CDR1 LGHDT and CDR2 YNNKEL come from the germline V gene (reference sequence). In nucleotides, the CDR3 is TGTGCCAGCAGCCAAGTGGCAGGGGCAAGGACTGAAGCTTTCTTT. As protein: CASSQVAGARTEAFF.